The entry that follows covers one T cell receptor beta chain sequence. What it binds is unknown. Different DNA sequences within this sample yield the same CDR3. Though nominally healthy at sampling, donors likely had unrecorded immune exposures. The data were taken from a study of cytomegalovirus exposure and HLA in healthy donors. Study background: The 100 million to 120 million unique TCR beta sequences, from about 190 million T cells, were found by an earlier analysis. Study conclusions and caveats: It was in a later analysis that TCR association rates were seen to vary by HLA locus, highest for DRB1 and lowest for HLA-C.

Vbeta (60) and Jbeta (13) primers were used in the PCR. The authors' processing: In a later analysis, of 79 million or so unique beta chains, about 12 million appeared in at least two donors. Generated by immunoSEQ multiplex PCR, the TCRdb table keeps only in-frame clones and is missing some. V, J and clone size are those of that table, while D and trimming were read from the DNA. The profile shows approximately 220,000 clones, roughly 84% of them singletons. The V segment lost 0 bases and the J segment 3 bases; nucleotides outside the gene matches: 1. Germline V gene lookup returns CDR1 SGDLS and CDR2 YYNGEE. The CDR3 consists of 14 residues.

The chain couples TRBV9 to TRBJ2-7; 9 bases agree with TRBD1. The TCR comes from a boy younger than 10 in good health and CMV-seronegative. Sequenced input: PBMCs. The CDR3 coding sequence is TGTGCCAGCAGCGTAGCGGGACAGGGCTACGAGCAGTACTTC. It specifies CASSVAGQGYEQYF. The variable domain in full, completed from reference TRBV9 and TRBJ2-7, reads DSGVTQTPKHLITATGQRVTLRCSPRSGDLSVYWYQQSLDQGLQFLIQYYNGEERAKGNILERFSAQQFPDLHSELNLSSLELGDSALYFCASSVAGQGYEQYFGPGTRLTVT.